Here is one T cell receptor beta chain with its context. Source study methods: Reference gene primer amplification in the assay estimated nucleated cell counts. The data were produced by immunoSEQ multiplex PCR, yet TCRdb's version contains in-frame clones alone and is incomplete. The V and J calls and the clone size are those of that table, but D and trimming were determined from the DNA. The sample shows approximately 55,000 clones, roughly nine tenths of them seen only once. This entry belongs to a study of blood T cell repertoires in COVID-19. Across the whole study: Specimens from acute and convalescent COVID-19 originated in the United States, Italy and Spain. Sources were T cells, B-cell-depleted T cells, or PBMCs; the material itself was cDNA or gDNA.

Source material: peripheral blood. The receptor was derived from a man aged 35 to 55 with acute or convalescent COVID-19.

The CDR3 is CASSSAGGSNYGYTF. CDR3 nucleotide sequence: TGTGCCAGCAGTTCCGCGGGGGGTTCTAACTATGGCTACACCTTC. The J gene is TRBJ1-2, the V gene TRBV27; maybe TRBD1 (5 bases). Germline-derived CDR1 and CDR2 are MNHEY and SMNVEV (reference sequence). The ends were cut back, 4 bases at V and 0 bases at J, with 12 bases in the middle. This CDR3 region has 15 residues.